This T cell receptor beta chain is drawn from a study of cytomegalovirus exposure and HLA in healthy donors. About the study: From about 179 million T cells, an earlier analysis saw roughly 100 million unique TCR beta sequences. In an early release, HLA-typed donors contributed approximately 82 million unique TCR sequences. The study, taken as a whole, reports: With DRB1 most and HLA-C fewest, TCR association rates differed between HLA loci in a later analysis.

Germline V CDR1 and CDR2: MNHEY, SVGAGI. Trimming took 3 bases from V and 2 from J, leaving 11 bases between them. The CDR3 consists of 14 residues. The PCR employed 60 Vbeta primers together with 13 Jbeta primers. Only in-frame clones appear in the TCRdb table, and some are missing; sequencing was by immunoSEQ multiplex PCR. The sample includes over 200,000 clones, more than 65% seen only once; the top ten take less than 2%. To note about this clone: Antigen specificity is unknown. The sample holds other DNA sequences that translate to the same CDR3.

The sequence derives from a woman younger than 45 in good health and CMV-seronegative. The source material was PBMCs. This chain links TRBV6-5 with TRBJ2-7, with D possibly being TRBD1 (6 bases). This chain's CDR3 is CASSYSRGPYEQYF. DNA for the CDR3: TGTGCCAGCAGTTATTCCAGGGGCCCCTACGAGCAGTACTTC.